This TCR beta chain was found in a study of CD8 T cells in Susac syndrome. When the RNA was reverse transcribed, random hexamers were used with an input of roughly 0.5 to 1 ug. TCRdb re-derived calls from the immunoSEQ multiplex PCR reads in MiXCR, one entry per CDR3 protein. The data show some 160,000 distinct CDR3 sequences, 90% to 95% seen once. The sequenced sample was CD4+ T cells from PBMCs. The sequence came from a human donor with Susac syndrome.

Here the CDR3 DNA reads TGCAGTGCTAGAGTGGGCGGCGGCCAAGAGACCCAGTACTTC. It yields the protein CSARVGGGQETQYF. The V and J genes are TRBV20-1 and TRBJ2-5; D gene ambiguous. The ends were cut back, 1 base at V and 1 base at J, with 10 bases in the middle. CDR1 DFQATT and CDR2 SNEGSKA come from the germline V gene (reference sequence). This CDR3 region has 14 residues.